These T cell receptor beta chains were read from a single sample in a study of monozygotic twins with inflammatory bowel disease. From the 5' RACE reads, TCRdb lists one entry per CDR3 protein and no DNA. The sample has about 210,000 distinct CDR3 sequences; the top ten hold approximately 7.7%. Material: blood. Receptors were obtained from a human donor with ulcerative colitis or Crohn's disease, or a healthy co-twin of an affected twin (not recorded which). Each CDR3 is given with its conserved first and last residue.

>TRBJ2-3|TRBV10-3
CAISEERALGGPSTDTQYF
>TRBJ2-7|TRBV20-1
CSAISRDRVTYEQYF
>TRBJ2-7|TRBV2
CASRGTGAHEQYF
>TRBJ2-3|TRBV6-4
CASSRTSRDTQYF
>TRBJ1-2|TRBV12-3/TRBV12-4
CASSTRDSHGYTF
>TRBJ2-1|TRBV5-1
CASHRTGGSYNEQFF
>TRBJ2-1|TRBV5-1
CASSRIAGEVYNEQFF
>TRBJ1-1|TRBV5-1
CASSLGDTEAFF
>TRBJ1-4|TRBV5-1
CASSSGGLTNEKLFF
>TRBJ2-3|TRBV7-2
CASSFIGGPIDTQYF
>TRBJ2-7|TRBV6-1
CASTPTGYRGEQYF
>TRBJ1-3|TRBV12-3/TRBV12-4
CASSQMISGNTIYF
>TRBJ2-3|TRBV27
CASSRGGSSTDTQYF
>TRBJ1-1|TRBV4-2
CASSQDAGTEAEAFF
>TRBJ1-3|TRBV29-1
CSVGQGAGNTIYF
>TRBJ2-3|TRBV7-2
CASSRSRLAGTSDTQYF
>TRBJ2-7|TRBV10-3
CAIMGTSGRSREQYF
>TRBJ2-1|TRBV5-1
CASSGQGFHNEQFF
>TRBJ1-2|TRBV5-1
CASSPDPGPPSGYTF
>TRBJ2-3|TRBV21-1
CASSMPGLTGRPGTDTQYF
>TRBJ1-2|TRBV30
CAWSVRGLTYGYTF
>TRBJ1-3|TRBV29-1
CSVPSVSGNTIYF
>TRBJ2-7|TRBV3-1
CASSQGLAGVGEQYF
>TRBJ2-4|TRBV12-3/TRBV12-4
CASSPEGYSAKNIQYF
>TRBJ2-5|TRBV20-1
CSARQGAPETQYF
>TRBJ2-7|TRBV6-5
CASSYSRGLPYEQYF
>TRBJ2-1|TRBV7-2
CASSVAPGQGNNEQFF
>TRBJ2-1|TRBV9
CASSATPGTPSDEQFF
>TRBJ2-5|TRBV3-1
CASSLAGTTEETQYF
>TRBJ1-2|TRBV7-2
CASTPPVGINYGYTF
>TRBJ1-4|TRBV12-3/TRBV12-4
CASNIMGGEKLFF
>TRBJ2-1|TRBV20-1
CSASTSGRLNEQFF
>TRBJ2-7|TRBV4-1
CASSQGGMVYEQYF
>TRBJ2-7|TRBV5-1
CASSLGTSGGFVYEQYF
>TRBJ2-1|TRBV28
CASSSPGGGMGEQFF
>TRBJ2-1|TRBV5-4
CASSSGLAGPYNEQFF
>TRBJ1-1|TRBV6-5
CASSYVQGGWNTEAFF